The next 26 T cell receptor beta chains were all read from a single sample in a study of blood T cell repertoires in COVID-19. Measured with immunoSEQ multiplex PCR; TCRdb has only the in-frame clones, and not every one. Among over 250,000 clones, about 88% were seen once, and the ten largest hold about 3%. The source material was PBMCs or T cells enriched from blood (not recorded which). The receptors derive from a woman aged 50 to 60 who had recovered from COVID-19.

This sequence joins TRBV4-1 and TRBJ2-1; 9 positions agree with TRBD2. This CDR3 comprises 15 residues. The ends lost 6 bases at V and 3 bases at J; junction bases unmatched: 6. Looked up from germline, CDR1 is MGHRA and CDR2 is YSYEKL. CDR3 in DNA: TGCGCCAGCAGTAGCGGGAGTGGGGTCTACAATGAGCAGTTCTTC. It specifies CASSSGSGVYNEQFF.

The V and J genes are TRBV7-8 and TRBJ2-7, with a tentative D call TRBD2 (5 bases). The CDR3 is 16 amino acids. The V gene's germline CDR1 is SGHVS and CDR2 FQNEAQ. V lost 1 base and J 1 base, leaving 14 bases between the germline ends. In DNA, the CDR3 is TGTGCCAGCAGCTTAGGGCCCAGCGGTTCTTCCTACGAGCAGTACTTC. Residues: CASSLGPSGSSYEQYF.

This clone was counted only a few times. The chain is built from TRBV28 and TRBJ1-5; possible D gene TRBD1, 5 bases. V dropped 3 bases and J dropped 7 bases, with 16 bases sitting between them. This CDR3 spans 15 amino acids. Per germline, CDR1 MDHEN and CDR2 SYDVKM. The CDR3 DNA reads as TGTGCCAGCAGTTTGCAGGGAGGTGTTAGGCAGCCCCAGCATTTT. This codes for CASSLQGGVRQPQHF.

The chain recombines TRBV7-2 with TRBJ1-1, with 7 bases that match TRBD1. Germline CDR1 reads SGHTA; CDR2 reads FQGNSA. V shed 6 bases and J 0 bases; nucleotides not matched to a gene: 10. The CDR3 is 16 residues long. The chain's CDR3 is CASRDRWGRMNTEAFF. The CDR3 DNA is TGTGCCAGCAGGGACAGGTGGGGGAGGATGAACACTGAAGCTTTCTTT.

The CDR3 DNA reads as TGCAGCGTTGTGACAGGGGCGGATGAAAAACTGTTTTTT. Protein: CSVVTGADEKLFF. The V call is TRBV29-1, the J call TRBJ1-4; TRBD1 aligns across 8 bases. CDR3 size: 13 residues. Germline lookup yields CDR1 SQVTM and CDR2 ANQGSEA. Losses at the gene ends were 4 bases for V and 6 bases for J; bases not matched to a gene: 4.

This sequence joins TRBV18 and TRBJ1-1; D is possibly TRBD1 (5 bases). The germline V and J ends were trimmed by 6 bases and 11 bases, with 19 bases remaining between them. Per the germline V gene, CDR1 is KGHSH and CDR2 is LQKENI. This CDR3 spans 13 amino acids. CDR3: CASSPDTQARAFF. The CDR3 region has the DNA TGTGCCAGCTCTCCGGACACCCAAGCCCGGGCTTTCTTT.

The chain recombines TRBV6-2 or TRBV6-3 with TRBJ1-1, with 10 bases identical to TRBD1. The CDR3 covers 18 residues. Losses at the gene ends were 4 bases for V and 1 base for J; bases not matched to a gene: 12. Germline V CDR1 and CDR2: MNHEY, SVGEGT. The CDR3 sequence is CASSSRQGAKGWNTEAFF. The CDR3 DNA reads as TGTGCCAGCAGTTCCCGACAGGGGGCTAAAGGTTGGAACACTGAAGCTTTCTTT.

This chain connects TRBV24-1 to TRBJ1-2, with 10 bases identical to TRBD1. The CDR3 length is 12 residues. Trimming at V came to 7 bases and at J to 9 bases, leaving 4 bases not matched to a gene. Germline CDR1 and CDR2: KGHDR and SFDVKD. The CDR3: CATSPGQGRYTF. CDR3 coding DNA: TGTGCCACCAGCCCGGGACAGGGGCGCTACACCTTC.

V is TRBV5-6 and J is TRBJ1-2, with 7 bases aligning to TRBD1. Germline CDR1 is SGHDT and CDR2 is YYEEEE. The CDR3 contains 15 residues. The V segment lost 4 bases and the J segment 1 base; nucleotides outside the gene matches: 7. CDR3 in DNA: TGTGCCAGCAGCCACAGGACAGGCTTTAACTATGGCTACACCTTC. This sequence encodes CASSHRTGFNYGYTF.

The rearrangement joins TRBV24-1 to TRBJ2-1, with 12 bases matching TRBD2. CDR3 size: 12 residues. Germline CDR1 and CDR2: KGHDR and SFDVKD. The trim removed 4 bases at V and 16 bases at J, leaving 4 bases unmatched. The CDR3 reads CATSDGLAGHFF. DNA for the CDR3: TGTGCCACCAGTGACGGACTAGCGGGACATTTCTTC.

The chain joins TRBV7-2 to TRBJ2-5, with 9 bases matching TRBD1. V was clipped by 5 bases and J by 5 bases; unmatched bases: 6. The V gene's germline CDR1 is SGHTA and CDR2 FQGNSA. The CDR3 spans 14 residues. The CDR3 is CASSRRTGVETQYF. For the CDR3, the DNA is TGTGCCAGCAGCAGAAGGACAGGGGTCGAGACCCAGTACTTC.

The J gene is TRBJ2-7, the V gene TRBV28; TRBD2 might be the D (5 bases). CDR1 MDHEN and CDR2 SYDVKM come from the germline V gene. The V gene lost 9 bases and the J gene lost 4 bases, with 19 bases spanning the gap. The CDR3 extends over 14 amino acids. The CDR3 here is CASTRSAGLYEQYF. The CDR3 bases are TGTGCCAGTACGCGGTCCGCGGGCCTGTACGAGCAGTACTTC.

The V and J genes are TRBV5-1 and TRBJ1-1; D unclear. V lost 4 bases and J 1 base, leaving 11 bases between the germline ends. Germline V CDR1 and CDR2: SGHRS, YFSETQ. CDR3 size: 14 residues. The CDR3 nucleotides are TGCGCCAGCAGCGCCAGCGAACAGAACACTGAAGCTTTCTTT. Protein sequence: CASSASEQNTEAFF.

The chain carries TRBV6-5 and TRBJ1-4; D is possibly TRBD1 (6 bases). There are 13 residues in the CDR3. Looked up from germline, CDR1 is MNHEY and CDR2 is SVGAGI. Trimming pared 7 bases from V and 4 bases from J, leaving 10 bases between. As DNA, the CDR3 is TGTGCCAGCATGCCAGGGGATAATGAAAAACTGTTTTTT. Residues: CASMPGDNEKLFF.

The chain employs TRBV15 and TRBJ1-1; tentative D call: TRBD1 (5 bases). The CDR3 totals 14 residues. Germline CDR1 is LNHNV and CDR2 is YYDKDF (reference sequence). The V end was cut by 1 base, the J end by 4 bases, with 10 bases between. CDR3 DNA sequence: TGTGCCACCAGCAGAGGCAGGGACTTCACTGAAGCTTTCTTT. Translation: CATSRGRDFTEAFF.

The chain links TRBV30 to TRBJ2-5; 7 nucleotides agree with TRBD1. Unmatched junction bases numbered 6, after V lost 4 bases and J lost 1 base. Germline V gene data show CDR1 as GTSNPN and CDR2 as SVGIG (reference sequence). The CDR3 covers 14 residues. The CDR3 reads CAWTFGTAQETQYF. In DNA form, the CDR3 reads TGTGCCTGGACGTTCGGGACAGCCCAAGAGACCCAGTACTTC.

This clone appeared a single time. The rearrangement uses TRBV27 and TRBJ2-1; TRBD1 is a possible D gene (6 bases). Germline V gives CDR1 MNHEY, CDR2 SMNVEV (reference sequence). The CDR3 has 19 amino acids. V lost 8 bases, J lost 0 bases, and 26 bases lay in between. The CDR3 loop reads CASVGMPGQPKSSYNEQFF. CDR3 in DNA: TGTGCCAGCGTAGGAATGCCGGGACAACCTAAGAGCTCCTACAATGAGCAGTTCTTC.

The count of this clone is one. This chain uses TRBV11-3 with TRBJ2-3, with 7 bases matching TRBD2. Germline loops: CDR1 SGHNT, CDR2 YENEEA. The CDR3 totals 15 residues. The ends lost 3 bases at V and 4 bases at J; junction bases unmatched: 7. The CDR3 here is CASSFGGTGADTQYF. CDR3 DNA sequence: TGTGCCAGCAGCTTCGGGGGGACGGGGGCAGATACGCAGTATTTT.

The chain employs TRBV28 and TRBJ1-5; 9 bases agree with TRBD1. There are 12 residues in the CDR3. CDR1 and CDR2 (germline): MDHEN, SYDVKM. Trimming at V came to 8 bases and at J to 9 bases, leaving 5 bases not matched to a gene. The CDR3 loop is CASRDRDWPQHF. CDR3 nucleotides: TGTGCCAGCCGGGACAGGGACTGGCCCCAGCATTTT.

CDR3 DNA sequence: TGTGCCAGTAGTATACAGGGAATTAGTACAGATACGCAGTATTTT. Its translation is CASSIQGISTDTQYF. The chain combines TRBV19 with TRBJ2-3; the D gene is possibly TRBD1 (5 bases). CDR1 and CDR2 from the germline V gene are LNHDA and SQIVND (reference sequence). CDR3 length: 15 residues. Deletions cut 2 bases from V and 3 bases from J, with 12 bases between.

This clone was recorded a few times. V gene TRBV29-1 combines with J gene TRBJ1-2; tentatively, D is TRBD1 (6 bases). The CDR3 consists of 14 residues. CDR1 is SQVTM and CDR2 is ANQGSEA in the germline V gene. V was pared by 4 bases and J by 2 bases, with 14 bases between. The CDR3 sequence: CSVVLVQGNYGYTF. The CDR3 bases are TGCAGCGTTGTTTTGGTACAGGGAAACTATGGCTACACCTTC.

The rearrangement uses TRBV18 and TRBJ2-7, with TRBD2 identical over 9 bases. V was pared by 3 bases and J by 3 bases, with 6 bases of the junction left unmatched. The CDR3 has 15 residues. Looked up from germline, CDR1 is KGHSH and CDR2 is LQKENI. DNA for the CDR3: TGTGCCAGCTCACCTGGGACTAGCCGAGTCTACGAGCAGTACTTC. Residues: CASSPGTSRVYEQYF.

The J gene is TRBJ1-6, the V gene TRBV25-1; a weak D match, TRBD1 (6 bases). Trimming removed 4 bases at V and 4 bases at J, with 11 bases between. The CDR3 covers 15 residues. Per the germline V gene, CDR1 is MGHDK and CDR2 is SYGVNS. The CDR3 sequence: CASSGVQGYNSPLHF. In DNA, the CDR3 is TGTGCCAGCAGTGGGGTACAGGGATATAATTCACCCCTCCACTTT.

For the CDR3, the DNA is TGTGCCAGCAGCCTACGTAGCGGTAGCACAGATACGCAGTATTTT. This encodes CASSLRSGSTDTQYF. The gene calls are TRBV11-3 and TRBJ2-3, with D perhaps TRBD2 (6 bases). This CDR3 comprises 15 residues. V was cut by 5 bases and J by 0 bases, with 12 bases left in between. From germline, CDR1 is SGHNT and CDR2 YENEEA.

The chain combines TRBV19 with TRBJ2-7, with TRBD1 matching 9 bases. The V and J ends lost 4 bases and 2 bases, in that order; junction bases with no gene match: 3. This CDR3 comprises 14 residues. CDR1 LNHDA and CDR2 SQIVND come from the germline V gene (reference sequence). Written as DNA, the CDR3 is TGTGCCAGTAGTAGGGGGACAGGGCCCTACGAGCAGTACTTC. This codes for CASSRGTGPYEQYF.

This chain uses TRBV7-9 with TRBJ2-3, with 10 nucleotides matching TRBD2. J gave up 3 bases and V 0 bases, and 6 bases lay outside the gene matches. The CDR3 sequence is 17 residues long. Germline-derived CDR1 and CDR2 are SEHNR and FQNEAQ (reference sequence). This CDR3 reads CASSLAGLATKTDTQYF. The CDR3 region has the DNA TGTGCCAGCAGCTTAGCGGGACTAGCGACGAAAACAGATACGCAGTATTTT.